These 11 T cell receptor beta chains share one sample of origin, sequenced in a study of T cell repertoires in cytomegalovirus infection. TCRdb recomputed calls from the reads with MiXCR, one row per CDR3 protein. The data contain roughly 200,000 distinct CDR3 sequences, about 18% of them seen just once; the ten biggest clones take up roughly 24%. Sequenced sample: CD8+ T cells from PBMCs. The receptors shown here come from a human donor in good health (CMV status not recorded). Some clones in this sample may be carry-over from other donors' samples.

This clonotype has only a few counts. The chain couples TRBV7-8 to TRBJ2-1; D uncertain. Trimming took 6 bases from V and 4 from J, leaving 22 bases between them. The CDR3 sequence is 17 residues long. Germline-derived CDR1 and CDR2 are SGHVS and FQNEAQ. CDR3: CASRDLPASRFYNEQFF. DNA for the CDR3: TGTGCCAGCAGAGACCTGCCGGCGAGCAGGTTTTACAATGAGCAGTTCTTC.

Of note for this clonotype: A read error may produce the germline difference seen at one junction end. The rearrangement uses TRBV5-3 and TRBJ2-3; D possibly corresponds to TRBD2 (5 bases). TRBV5-3 is placed among ORFs of uncertain function. The CDR3 is 15 residues long. The CDR3 coding sequence is TGTGCCAGCAGCTTGTGGACTCGAATCACAGATACGCAGTATTTT. Translating it yields CASSLWTRITDTQYF.

On this clonotype: This likely comes from a read error, as the CDR3 has no conserved phenylalanine or tryptophan at its end. Because the CDR3's place on the DNA is in doubt, the DNA is left out and the CDR3 is given as listed by TCRdb. The genes are TRBV12-5 and TRBJ2-7; the D call TRBD2 from the table was never checked on the DNA. The CDR3 is 12 residues long, counting both termini. Germline-derived CDR1 and CDR2 are LGHNT and FRNRAP. CDR3 in amino acids: CASGLSGSRLKL.

This clonotype was detected a few times. CDR3 protein: CASSSGRNEQFF. The DNA for the CDR3 is TGTGCCAGCAGCTCAGGGAGGAATGAGCAGTTCTTC. The chain combines TRBV7-9 with TRBJ2-1; weak D call: TRBD2 (6 bases). Germline values: CDR1 SEHNR, CDR2 FQNEAQ (reference sequence). This CDR3 is 12 amino acids long. V shed 4 bases and J shed 7 bases, with 8 bases lying between them.

This clonotype has a handful of counts. The chain carries TRBV6-5 and TRBJ2-1; 8 bases agree with TRBD1. The J segment lost 3 bases and the V segment lost 1 base, leaving 8 bases of the junction unmatched. The CDR3 spans 17 residues. Germline CDR1 is MNHEY and CDR2 is SVGAGI. The CDR3 DNA reads as TGTGCCAGCAGTTACTTTGTACAGGGGGAAGTCTACAATGAGCAGTTCTTC. Its protein product is CASSYFVQGEVYNEQFF.

The chain joins TRBV7-9 to TRBJ2-7; tentative D call: TRBD2 (5 bases). V shed 1 base and J shed 7 bases, with 11 bases lying between them. The CDR3 is made up of 13 amino acids. Germline assignment: CDR1 SEHNR and CDR2 FQNEAQ (reference sequence). The CDR3 region is CASSLGLGLEQYF. The CDR3 DNA reads as TGTGCCAGCAGCTTAGGGCTAGGACTTGAGCAGTACTTC.

This chain connects TRBV7-1 to TRBJ1-5, with D possibly TRBD1 on 6 matching bases. TRBV7-1 is recorded as an ORF, its role being uncertain. With 4 bases removed from V and 4 bases from J, the gap between germline ends came to 14 bases. The CDR3 is 15 amino acids. CDR3 loop: CASSWDGQNNQPQHF. CDR3 in DNA: TGTGCCAGCAGCTGGGATGGACAGAATAATCAGCCCCAGCATTTT.

V gene TRBV12-3 or TRBV12-4 combines with J gene TRBJ2-7; weak D call: TRBD2 (6 bases). V was clipped by 6 bases and J by 7 bases, with 19 bases between them. The length of the CDR3 is 14 residues. In nucleotides, the CDR3 is TGTGCCAGCAGCCGCGGCGGGGACCAGCGGGAGCAGTACTTC. Translated: CASSRGGDQREQYF.

The chain employs TRBV27 and TRBJ1-2; D is unresolved. This CDR3 comprises 13 residues. CDR1 and CDR2 from the germline V gene are MNHEY and SMNVEV (reference sequence). V gave up 7 bases and J gave up 3 bases, with 12 bases separating them. The CDR3 spells CASMGADHYGYTF. Written as DNA, the CDR3 is TGTGCCAGCATGGGTGCAGATCACTATGGCTACACCTTC.

The chain employs TRBV7-6 and TRBJ1-1; D is ambiguous. In germline, CDR1 is SGHVS, CDR2 FNYEAQ. The CDR3 length is 12 residues. Trimming shortened V by 0 bases and J by 6 bases, and 5 bases separated the two germline ends. The CDR3 DNA follows: TGTGCCAGCAGCTTAGCCGGATCTGAAGCTTTCTTT. Amino acids: CASSLAGSEAFF.

The gene calls are TRBV2 and TRBJ2-7, with no clear D. V was trimmed by 4 bases and J by 7 bases, leaving 11 bases between them. This CDR3 region has 12 residues. Per the germline V gene, CDR1 is SNHLY and CDR2 is FYNNEI. CDR3 bases: TGTGCCAGCAGTGTTAGCCCCAGAGAGCAGTACTTC. This translates into CASSVSPREQYF.